This TCR beta chain was captured in a study of T cell repertoires in cytomegalovirus infection. This clonotype was detected a few times. The CDR3 runs to 13 residues. V was cut by 11 bases and J by 4 bases, with 14 bases left in between. CDR1 MNHNY and CDR2 SVGAGI come from the germline V gene (reference sequence). TCRdb ran MiXCR on the reads and lists one entry per CDR3 protein. The repertoire holds about 740,000 distinct CDR3 sequences, with 35% to 45% as singletons. Specimen: PBMCs. The rearrangement uses TRBV6-6 and TRBJ2-2; possibly TRBD2 for D (5 bases). The receptor was derived from a human donor in good health (CMV status not recorded). Some clones in this sample may be carry-over from other donors' samples. The CDR3 DNA reads TGTGCCGGCCGCCGGGATGGCACCGGGGAGCTGTTTTTT. Its protein product is CAGRRDGTGELFF.